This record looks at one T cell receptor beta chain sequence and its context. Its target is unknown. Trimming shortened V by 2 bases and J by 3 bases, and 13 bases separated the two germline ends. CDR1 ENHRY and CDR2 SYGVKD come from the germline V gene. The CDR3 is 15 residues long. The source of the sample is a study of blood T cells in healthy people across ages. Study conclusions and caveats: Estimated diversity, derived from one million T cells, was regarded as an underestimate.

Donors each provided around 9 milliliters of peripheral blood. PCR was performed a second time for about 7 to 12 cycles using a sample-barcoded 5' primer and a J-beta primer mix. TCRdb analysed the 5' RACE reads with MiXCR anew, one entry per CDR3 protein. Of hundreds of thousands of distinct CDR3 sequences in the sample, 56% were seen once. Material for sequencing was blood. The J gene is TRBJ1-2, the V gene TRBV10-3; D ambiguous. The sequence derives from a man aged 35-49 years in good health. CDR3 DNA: TGTGCCATCAGTGAGACGGCCGGTAGTGACTATGGCTACACCTTC. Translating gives CAISETAGSDYGYTF.